This passage covers 24 T cell receptor beta chains from one sample sequenced in a study of tumor-infiltrating lymphocytes in glioblastoma multiforme. Multiple V-beta primers and a C-beta primer amplified TCRB from RNA. TCRdb reprocessed the multiplex PCR reads with MiXCR, giving one entry per CDR3 protein. The sample holds 20,000 or so distinct CDR3 sequences, 65% to 80% seen once. Sequencing was done on a sample of peripheral blood. The receptor set was obtained from a male donor with glioblastoma.

With regard to this clonotype: Because the CDR3 is missing its conserved closing phenylalanine or tryptophan, this is likely a read error. The rearrangement links TRBV7-8 to TRBJ2-3; TRBD2 matches at 8 bases. Germline-derived CDR1 and CDR2 are SGHVS and FQNEAQ. The CDR3 is 15 residues long. The DNA of the CDR3 is TGTGCCAGCAGCCCTCGGGAGGGAAGCACTGATACGCAGTATTCT. Encoded protein: CASSPREGSTDTQYS.

About this clonotype: The junction does not match germline at one end; this may be a read error. The rearrangement uses TRBV6-2 or TRBV6-3 and TRBJ2-2; 8 nucleotides agree with TRBD1. The CDR3 is 17 amino acids. Germline CDR1 MNHEY, CDR2 SVGEGT. This CDR3 is CASSYFTGTGGIGELLF. Written as DNA, the CDR3 is TGTGCCAGCAGTTACTTCACCGGGACAGGCGGGATCGGGGAGCTGCTTTTT.

The DNA of the CDR3 is TGTGCCAGTAGCCCCACCGGGACAGGGGGCGCGAGCTACGAGCAGTACTTC. This encodes CASSPTGTGGASYEQYF. The rearrangement joins TRBV19 to TRBJ2-7, with TRBD1 identical over 12 bases. The germline V gene has CDR1 LNHDA and CDR2 SQIVND (reference sequence). Trimming cost V 6 bases and J 3 bases; bases outside gene matches: 12. CDR3 size: 17 residues.

The chain recombines TRBV29-1 with TRBJ2-5; D not certain. CDR1 and CDR2 (germline): SQVTM, ANQGSEA. The V gene lost 4 bases and the J gene lost 7 bases, with 10 bases spanning the gap. The length of the CDR3 is 11 residues. The CDR3, as DNA: TGCAGCGTTGCAGACGAAGGGACCCAGTACTTC. Residues: CSVADEGTQYF. The complete variable domain, with remaining parts taken from reference TRBV29-1 and TRBJ2-5, reads SAVISQKPSRDICQRGTSLTIQCQVDSQVTMMFWYRQQPGQSLTLIATANQGSEATYESGFVIDKFPISRPNLTFSTLTVSNMSPEDSSIYLCSVADEGTQYFGPGTRLLVL.

Points on this clonotype: One end of the junction fails to match germline, which may point to a read error. The chain joins TRBV25-1 to TRBJ2-3, with 8 bases aligning to TRBD2. CDR3 length equals 16 residues. Looked up from germline, CDR1 is MGHDK and CDR2 is SYGVNS. CDR3 DNA: TGTGTCAGCAGTGAATATGGGCGGGAGGACCCAGATACGCAGTATTTT. It encodes CVSSEYGREDPDTQYF. Using reference TRBV25-1 and TRBJ2-3 for the parts outside the CDR3, the full variable domain is EADIYQTPRYLVIGTGKKITLECSQTMGHDKMYWYQQDPGMELHLIHYSYGVNSTEKGDLSSESTVSRIRTEHFPLTLESARPSHTSQYLCVSSEYGREDPDTQYFGPGTRLTVL.

In the case of this clonotype: The CDR3 does not end in the conserved phenylalanine or tryptophan, so this is likely a read error. The chain employs TRBV11-2 and TRBJ2-7, with unresolved D. CDR1 is SGHAT and CDR2 is FQNNGV in the germline V gene. The CDR3 totals 14 residues. CDR3 DNA sequence: TGTGCCAGCAGCCCACAAGGGAAAAACTACAAGCAGTACCTC. Its protein product is CASSPQGKNYKQYL.

This chain links TRBV20-1 with TRBJ1-3; D gene unclear. Trimming removed 0 bases from V and 1 base from J, with 4 bases in between. From germline, CDR1 is DFQATT and CDR2 SNEGSKA (reference sequence). The length of the CDR3 is 13 residues. The CDR3 sequence: CSAREPSGNTIYF. CDR3 nucleotide sequence: TGCAGTGCTAGAGAACCGTCTGGAAACACCATATATTTT.

The chain employs TRBV6-2 or TRBV6-3 and TRBJ2-1; 10 bases map to TRBD2. Unmatched junction bases numbered 11, after V lost 8 bases and J lost 4 bases. This CDR3 spans 16 amino acids. Germline loops: CDR1 MNHEY, CDR2 SVGEGT. DNA for the CDR3: TGTGCCAGCGACAGCGGGGGGGCCGAGGGGTACAATGAGCAGTTCTTC. Protein sequence: CASDSGGAEGYNEQFF.

A remark on this clonotype: The junction differs from germline at one of its ends, possibly a read error. The chain links TRBV6-1 to TRBJ2-7; 8 bases fit TRBD1. The germline V gene has CDR1 MNHNS and CDR2 SASEGT. The CDR3 has 16 residues. The CDR3 is CAGSVGPLGQGYEQYF. The CDR3 coding sequence is TGTGCCGGCAGTGTGGGGCCACTTGGACAGGGCTACGAGCAGTACTTC.

This clonotype was picked up a small number of times. The chain combines TRBV6-1 with TRBJ2-7, with D perhaps TRBD1 or TRBD2 (6 bases each). V lost 8 bases, J lost 7 bases, and 15 bases lay in between. Germline assignment: CDR1 MNHNS and CDR2 SASEGT. The CDR3 contains 12 residues. In DNA form, the CDR3 reads TGTGCCAGCCCCTCGGGGGCGTGGGAGCAGTACTTC. Its protein is CASPSGAWEQYF.

Comments on this clonotype: An end of the junction differs from the germline gene, which may be a read error. J is TRBJ2-7 and V is TRBV29-1; 7 bases are shared with TRBD1. The CDR3 loop spans 13 amino acids. The germline V gene encodes CDR1 SQVTM and CDR2 ANQGSEA. CDR3 amino acids: CSVEDRSEYEQYF. In nucleotides, the CDR3 is TGTAGCGTTGAGGACAGGTCGGAATACGAGCAGTACTTC.

About this clonotype: The CDR3 carries no conserved terminal phenylalanine or tryptophan, so it likely arises from a read error. No DNA is shown, since the ends of the CDR3 on it are uncertain; the CDR3 is the one TCRdb lists. The rearrangement joins TRBV29-1 to TRBJ2-7; the D call in the table, TRBD2, was not verified against the DNA. Germline V CDR1 and CDR2: SQVTM, ANQGSEA. Termini included, the CDR3 measures 13 amino acids. The CDR3 protein is CSARLARNYEQNL.

The chain employs TRBV11-3 and TRBJ2-7; no definite D call. CDR3 length: 14 amino acids. The germline V gene encodes CDR1 SGHNT and CDR2 YENEEA. With 3 bases removed from V and 2 bases from J, the gap between germline ends came to 11 bases. The CDR3: CASSFSFLTYEQYF. DNA for the CDR3: TGTGCCAGCAGCTTTTCCTTCCTTACCTACGAGCAGTACTTC.

As concerns this clonotype: This may arise from a read error, as a much more abundant clone is one base away. The chain carries TRBV29-1 and TRBJ2-2; a weak D match, TRBD1 (6 bases). The germline V gene encodes CDR1 SQVTM and CDR2 ANQGSEA. This CDR3 is 15 amino acids long. V was trimmed by 7 bases and J by 4 bases, leaving 19 bases between them. Written as DNA, the CDR3 is TGCAGCGCTCAAACGGGACACCCGAGCACCGGGGAGCTGTTTTTT. Protein: CSAQTGHPSTGELFF.

J is TRBJ2-7 and V is TRBV14, with 10 bases that match TRBD2. This CDR3 region has 15 residues. In germline, CDR1 is SGHDN, CDR2 FVKESK. V dropped 2 bases and J dropped 5; count of bases not matched to a gene: 6. The CDR3 DNA sequence: TGTGCCAGCAGCCAAAGGACTAGCGGTGTCGACGAGCAGTACTTC. Protein: CASSQRTSGVDEQYF.

As to this clonotype: Compared with germline, one end of the junction differs, possibly owing to a read error. J is TRBJ1-1 and V is TRBV20-1, with D perhaps TRBD1 (6 bases). Germline assignment: CDR1 DFQATT and CDR2 SNEGSKA (reference sequence). The CDR3 consists of 13 residues. The CDR3 is CCADIQGYTEAFF. CDR3 coding DNA: TGCTGTGCGGATATACAGGGTTACACTGAAGCTTTCTTT.

This clonotype was counted a few times. The rearrangement joins TRBV11-2 to TRBJ2-1, with D possibly being TRBD2 (6 bases). The germline CDR1 and CDR2 sequences are SGHAT and FQNNGV. Trimming pared 0 bases from V and 12 bases from J, leaving 15 bases between. This CDR3 spans 14 amino acids. The CDR3 region is CASSLDLTPAGQFF. Written as DNA, the CDR3 is TGTGCCAGCAGCTTAGATCTTACCCCAGCGGGGCAGTTCTTC. Filled out from reference TRBV11-2 and TRBJ2-1, the complete variable domain reads EAGVAQSPRYKIIEKRQSVAFWCNPISGHATLYWYQQILGQGPKLLIQFQNNGVVDDSQLPKDRFSAERLKGVDSTLKIQPAKLEDSAVYLCASSLDLTPAGQFFGPGTRLTVL.

The chain uses TRBV20-1 and TRBJ2-7; TRBD2 agrees at 7 bases. This CDR3 has 14 residues. Germline lookup yields CDR1 DFQATT and CDR2 SNEGSKA (reference sequence). Losses at the gene ends were 6 bases for V and 8 bases for J; bases not matched to a gene: 16. Here the CDR3 reads CSASSGPTYNKQYF. The CDR3 DNA reads as TGCAGTGCGAGTAGCGGGCCCACTTACAATAAGCAGTACTTC.

This clonotype is a singleton in its sample. The chain has TRBV19 and TRBJ1-5; unclear D gene. The CDR3 loop spans 14 amino acids. From germline, CDR1 is LNHDA and CDR2 SQIVND (reference sequence). V gave up 5 bases and J gave up 1 base, with 9 bases separating them. The CDR3: CASSRPRSNQPQHF. As DNA, the CDR3 is TGTGCCAGTAGTCGACCGAGAAGCAATCAGCCCCAGCATTTT.

The sample holds a few counts of this clonotype. This chain joins TRBV6-2 or TRBV6-3 and TRBJ2-1, with unresolved D. CDR1 and CDR2 (germline): MNHEY, SVGEGT. V lost 2 bases and J 5 bases, leaving 7 bases between the germline ends. The CDR3 is made up of 13 amino acids. The CDR3 region is CASSYNSNNEQFF. CDR3 nucleotides: TGTGCCAGCAGTTACAACAGTAACAATGAGCAGTTCTTC.

The chain combines TRBV7-9 with TRBJ1-1, with D tentatively TRBD1 (6 bases). This CDR3 spans 12 amino acids. Germline CDR1 reads SEHNR; CDR2 reads FQNEAQ (reference sequence). The V end lost 5 bases, the J end lost 4 bases, and 8 bases lay between the germline ends. The CDR3, as DNA: TGTGCCAGCAGCCAAGGGGGCACTGAAGCTTTCTTT. Its protein is CASSQGGTEAFF.

The V call is TRBV12-3 or TRBV12-4, the J call TRBJ2-2; the D is unclear. Trimming shortened V by 8 bases and J by 5 bases, and 9 bases separated the two germline ends. The CDR3 runs 12 residues. CDR3 loop: CASGPGTGELFF. In DNA form, the CDR3 reads TGTGCCAGCGGTCCCGGGACCGGGGAGCTGTTTTTT.

The chain joins TRBV11-2 to TRBJ2-1; 7 bases are shared with TRBD2. The CDR3 loop spans 14 amino acids. Germline V gene sequence: CDR1 SGHAT, CDR2 FQNNGV. J gave up 6 bases and V 5 bases, and 7 bases lay outside the gene matches. Here the CDR3 reads CASSPGGESNEQFF. For the CDR3, the DNA is TGTGCCAGCAGCCCTGGGGGGGAGTCCAATGAGCAGTTCTTC.

The chain joins TRBV6-1 to TRBJ1-5; 7 bases are shared with TRBD1. The V gene end was trimmed by 6 bases and the J gene end by 7 bases; junction bases not matched to a gene: 6. Germline CDR1 and CDR2: MNHNS and SASEGT. There are 13 residues in the CDR3. The DNA of the CDR3 is TGTGCCAGCAGGCAGGGGGAGGGACAGCCCCAGCATTTT. It encodes CASRQGEGQPQHF.